The clone carrying this T cell receptor beta chain was counted ten times or more. Regions amplified from RNA transcripts were the TCR beta CDR3 regions. TCR CDR3 underwent first-round RT-PCR with the HTBI primer set. TCRdb processed the multiplex PCR reads anew with MiXCR; each CDR3 protein has one entry. The sample holds about 560,000 distinct CDR3 sequences; 14% are singletons and the top ten take about 15%. The data stem from a study of T cells in Graves' hyperthyroidism and ophthalmopathy. V lost 5 bases to trimming and J lost 4 bases, with 14 bases between them. Per the germline V gene, CDR1 is DFQATT and CDR2 is SNEGSKA (reference sequence). The CDR3 consists of 13 residues. Patients showing uncontrolled infection, other autoimmune disease, pregnancy or lactation were ineligible.

The rearrangement uses TRBV20-1 and TRBJ1-2, with D possibly being TRBD1 (6 bases). The TCR sequence derives from a woman aged 40 to 55 with Graves' hyperthyroidism. The sample taken for sequencing was blood. The CDR3 spells CSAQDRSSYGYTF. CDR3 DNA: TGCAGTGCTCAAGACAGGTCTAGCTATGGCTACACCTTC.